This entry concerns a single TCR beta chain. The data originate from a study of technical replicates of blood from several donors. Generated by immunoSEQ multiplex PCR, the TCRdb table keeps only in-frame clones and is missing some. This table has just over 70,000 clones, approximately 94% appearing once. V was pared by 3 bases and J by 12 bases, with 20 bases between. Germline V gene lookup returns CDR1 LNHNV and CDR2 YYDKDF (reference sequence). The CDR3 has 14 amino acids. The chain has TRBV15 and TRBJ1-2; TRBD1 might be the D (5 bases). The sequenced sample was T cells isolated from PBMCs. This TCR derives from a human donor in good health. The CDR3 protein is CATSSQSGTFRHTF. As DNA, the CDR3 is TGTGCCACCAGCAGCCAATCCGGGACTTTCCGGCACACCTTC.